This TCR beta chain was recovered during a study of CD8+CD57+ T cells in acquired aplastic anemia. The template for TCR beta VDJ and CDR3 sequence profiling was genomic DNA. TCRdb recomputed calls from the reads with MiXCR, one row per CDR3 protein. The sample gives around 200,000 distinct CDR3 sequences, about 53% of which show up once; approximately 16% is in the top ten. On this clonotype itself: A read error may explain this, as a much larger clone is one base away.

The receptor was isolated from a human donor in good health, serving as a control. Sequenced input: sorted CD4+, CD8+, or CD8+CD57+ T cells (not recorded which) from PBMCs.

In DNA form, the CDR3 reads TGCGCCAACAGCCAAGAGCATCGGGGGGGCCGAATCGGGGAGCTGTTTTTT. Residues: CANSQEHRGGRIGELFF. The gene calls are TRBV4-3 and TRBJ2-2; TRBD2 aligns across 8 bases. This CDR3 region has 17 residues. The V gene's germline CDR1 is LGHNA and CDR2 YSLEER.